The 30 T cell receptor beta chains below come from one sample, sequenced in a study of cytomegalovirus exposure and HLA in healthy donors. A multiplex PCR was run with 60 Vbeta primers and 13 Jbeta primers. Only in-frame clones appear in the TCRdb table, and some are missing; sequencing was by immunoSEQ multiplex PCR. This sample has over 100,000 clones, with 70% to 85% found just once. The sample was PBMCs. These receptors all stem from a male donor in good health and CMV-seropositive.

The J gene is TRBJ2-5, the V gene TRBV2, with a possible D match to TRBD2 (6 bases). CDR1 is SNHLY, CDR2 FYNNEI, per germline. The CDR3 sequence is 13 residues long. Trimming left V 6 bases short and J 9 bases short, with 17 bases between. In nucleotides, the CDR3 is TGTGCCAGCAGGAGGGAGGTAAATTCTCCCCAGTACTTC. Encoded protein: CASRREVNSPQYF.

This chain uses TRBV5-4 with TRBJ2-7; 16 bases match TRBD2. V lost 1 base, J lost 6 bases, and 4 bases stayed unmatched. Germline V gene sequence: CDR1 SGHNT, CDR2 YYREEE (reference sequence). The CDR3 covers 16 residues. This chain's CDR3 is CASSLPGLAGGGEQYF. The CDR3 DNA reads as TGTGCCAGCAGCTTGCCGGGACTAGCGGGGGGGGGCGAGCAGTACTTC.

The chain couples TRBV7-2 to TRBJ1-4, with 12 nucleotides matching TRBD1. There are 18 residues in the CDR3. Germline V gene sequence: CDR1 SGHTA, CDR2 FQGNSA. The J segment lost 5 bases and the V segment lost 0 bases, leaving 7 bases of the junction unmatched. CDR3 protein: CASSLAGTGGVGNEKLFF. CDR3 DNA sequence: TGTGCCAGCAGCTTAGCCGGGACAGGGGGCGTAGGGAATGAAAAACTGTTTTTT. Together with reference TRBV7-2 and TRBJ1-4, the CDR3 gives the full variable domain: GAGVSQSPSNKVTEKGKDVELRCDPISGHTALYWYRQSLGQGLEFLIYFQGNSAPDKSGLPSDRFSAERTGGSVSTLTIQRTQQEDSAVYLCASSLAGTGGVGNEKLFFGSGTQLSVL.

V and J are TRBV4-2 and TRBJ2-7; 8 positions agree with TRBD2. The junction had 5 bases not matched to a gene; V was cut back by 4 bases and J by 0 bases. Germline assignment: CDR1 LGHNA and CDR2 YNFKEQ. The CDR3 length is 15 residues. CDR3 coding DNA: TGTGCCAGCAGCCGCCCCGGGACTAGCTCCTACGAGCAGTACTTC. Residues: CASSRPGTSSYEQYF.

The rearrangement joins TRBV28 to TRBJ1-5; D might be TRBD1 (5 bases). Germline values: CDR1 MDHEN, CDR2 SYDVKM. The CDR3 is 14 amino acids. V was clipped by 1 base and J by 3 bases, with 7 bases between them. This chain's CDR3 is CASSLSGINQPQHF. Here the CDR3 DNA reads TGTGCCAGCAGTTTATCAGGGATCAATCAGCCCCAGCATTTT.

A word on this clone: Germline and junction disagree at one end, which may indicate a read error. The DNA for the CDR3 is TGTGCCAGCAGCCGACTAGCGGGAGCCTACGGGCAGTACTTC. Its translation: CASSRLAGAYGQYF. The chain joins TRBV6-1 to TRBJ2-7; 12 bases line up with TRBD2. This CDR3 is 14 amino acids long. From germline, CDR1 is MNHNS and CDR2 SASEGT.

The chain recombines TRBV28 with TRBJ1-6; D may be TRBD1 (5 bases). The CDR3 covers 14 residues. CDR1 is MDHEN and CDR2 is SYDVKM in the germline V gene. V lost 8 bases to trimming and J lost 5 bases, with 13 bases between them. The chain's CDR3 is CASGGGSNNSPLHF. Written as DNA, the CDR3 is TGTGCCAGCGGGGGGGGGTCCAATAATTCACCCCTCCACTTT.

This sequence joins TRBV11-2 and TRBJ2-7; tentative D call: TRBD2 (6 bases). With 1 base removed from V and 3 bases from J, the gap between germline ends came to 13 bases. From germline, CDR1 is SGHAT and CDR2 FQNNGV. The CDR3 is 15 residues long. The CDR3 loop reads CASSLGVGRNYEQYF. The CDR3, as DNA: TGTGCCAGCAGCTTAGGGGTAGGGAGGAACTACGAGCAGTACTTC.

The rearrangement uses TRBV30 and TRBJ1-1; D is unresolved. Germline CDR1 and CDR2: GTSNPN and SVGIG (reference sequence). The CDR3 runs to 13 residues. Trimming took 7 bases from V and 4 from J, leaving 16 bases between them. As DNA, the CDR3 is TGTGCCTCCGGCGGAGGAGTGGGCACTGAAGCTTTCTTT. Translating it yields CASGGGVGTEAFF.

The J gene is TRBJ1-1, the V gene TRBV5-1; D is possibly TRBD1 (6 bases). Germline-derived CDR1 and CDR2 are SGHRS and YFSETQ. Trimming took 4 bases from V and 0 from J, leaving 16 bases between them. The CDR3 spans 16 residues. The CDR3 DNA reads TGCGCCAGCAGCCCCGGGGGGCTACAAATGAACACTGAAGCTTTCTTT. Translating gives CASSPGGLQMNTEAFF.

The chain carries TRBV2 and TRBJ2-1; the D gene is possibly TRBD2 (6 bases). Trimming cost V 7 bases and J 6 bases, with 13 bases left between them. Germline CDR1 SNHLY, CDR2 FYNNEI. The CDR3 spans 13 residues. CDR3 sequence (DNA): TGTGCCAGCAAGGGTGACGGGGGCAATGAGCAGTTCTTC. Translating gives CASKGDGGNEQFF.

This clone was found a few times. The chain has TRBV28 and TRBJ1-4; 9 bases are shared with TRBD1. J was trimmed by 7 bases and V by 6 bases; bases with no gene match: 9. Germline V gives CDR1 MDHEN, CDR2 SYDVKM. The CDR3 has 15 amino acids. CDR3 DNA: TGTGCCAGCAGCCCCCTACAGGGGGCGGTTGAAAAACTGTTTTTT. It is translated as CASSPLQGAVEKLFF. The variable domain in full, with the rest retrieved from reference TRBV28 and TRBJ1-4, is DVKVTQSSRYLVKRTGEKVFLECVQDMDHENMFWYRQDPGLGLRLIYFSYDVKMKEKGDIPEGYSVSREKKERFSLILESASTNQTSMYLCASSPLQGAVEKLFFGSGTQLSVL.

The chain combines TRBV28 with TRBJ1-2, with 7 bases matching TRBD1. Losses at the gene ends were 5 bases for V and 8 bases for J; bases not matched to a gene: 8. CDR1 is MDHEN and CDR2 is SYDVKM in the germline V gene. The CDR3 has 13 amino acids. CDR3 residues: CASSIQTGWGYTF. The CDR3, as DNA: TGTGCCAGCAGTATCCAGACAGGGTGGGGCTACACCTTC.

Remarks on this clone: A read error may produce the germline difference seen at one junction end. The chain carries TRBV7-9 and TRBJ2-3; tentatively, D is TRBD1 or TRBD2 (5 bases each). In germline, CDR1 is SEHNR, CDR2 FQNEAQ (reference sequence). This CDR3 region has 14 residues. CDR3: CSSSLEGRTDTQYF. The CDR3 bases are TGTTCCAGCAGCTTAGAGGGGCGCACAGATACGCAGTATTTT.

CDR3: CASSLAGQGWYEQYF. CDR3 in DNA: TGTGCCAGCAGCTTAGCGGGACAGGGTTGGTACGAGCAGTACTTC. The chain has TRBV7-2 and TRBJ2-7, with 9 positions matching TRBD1. The CDR3 is 15 amino acids. Germline CDR1 SGHTA, CDR2 FQGNSA. V was clipped by 0 bases and J by 4 bases; unmatched bases: 4.

In this sample, this clone turned up a few times. Sequence at one end of the junction differs from germline and may be a read error. The V call is TRBV28, the J call TRBJ1-1; TRBD1 matches at 11 bases. This CDR3 has 18 amino acids. The germline CDR1 and CDR2 sequences are MDHEN and SYDVKM. The CDR3 DNA is TGTGCCAGCACTAACGCGCCGTGGGACAGGGGGGAAAAATGGGTCACCCTCTTT. This sequence encodes CASTNAPWDRGEKWVTLF.

With respect to this clone: At one end the junction does not follow the germline gene, possibly because of a read error. This chain links TRBV7-9 with TRBJ2-2; no clear D gene. This CDR3 contains 14 residues. Germline CDR1 SEHNR, CDR2 FQNEAQ (reference sequence). CDR3 sequence reads: CSSSFGTDTGELFF. CDR3 nucleotide sequence: TGTTCCAGCAGCTTTGGTACGGACACCGGGGAGCTGTTTTTT.

J is TRBJ1-4 and V is TRBV18; possibly TRBD1 for D (6 bases). Looked up from germline, CDR1 is KGHSH and CDR2 is LQKENI. Trimming stripped 2 bases from V and 5 bases from J, with 9 bases between. The CDR3 consists of 14 residues. Written as DNA, the CDR3 is TGTGCCAGCTCACCATCAGGGGCAAATGAAAAACTGTTTTTT. It specifies CASSPSGANEKLFF.

J is TRBJ2-5 and V is TRBV6-5; TRBD2 matches 8 bases. The CDR3 covers 16 residues. J was trimmed by 2 bases and V by 2 bases; bases with no gene match: 7. Germline assignment: CDR1 MNHEY and CDR2 SVGAGI. CDR3 sequence reads: CASSYRGLGRQETQYF. In nucleotides, the CDR3 is TGTGCCAGCAGTTACAGGGGACTAGGGAGACAAGAGACCCAGTACTTC.

The gene calls are TRBV9 and TRBJ2-3; D gene unclear. Germline V gives CDR1 SGDLS, CDR2 YYNGEE. Trimming pared 3 bases from V and 4 bases from J, leaving 9 bases between. The CDR3 is made up of 13 amino acids. CDR3 protein: CASSGLRADTQYF. In nucleotides, the CDR3 is TGTGCCAGCAGCGGGCTTCGGGCAGATACGCAGTATTTT.

This clone was seen a few times. The rearrangement joins TRBV6-5 to TRBJ1-1; a weak D match, TRBD1 (5 bases). The CDR3 covers 14 residues. V was pared by 4 bases and J by 0 bases, with 9 bases between. Germline values: CDR1 MNHEY, CDR2 SVGAGI. The chain's CDR3 is CASSFDRMNTEAFF. The CDR3 DNA reads TGTGCCAGCAGTTTTGACAGAATGAACACTGAAGCTTTCTTT.

The V and J genes are TRBV6-1 and TRBJ2-1, with D possibly matching TRBD1 (6 bases). This CDR3 contains 13 residues. The germline gives CDR1 MNHNS, CDR2 SASEGT. Deletions cut 2 bases from V and 7 bases from J, with 9 bases between. The DNA of the CDR3 is TGTGCCAGCAGTGAAATCGACAGGAATGAGCAGTTCTTC. It is translated as CASSEIDRNEQFF.

Turning to this clone: This likely comes from a read error, as the CDR3 has no conserved phenylalanine or tryptophan at its end. The rearrangement links TRBV2 to TRBJ1-5, with D maybe TRBD1 (5 bases). V was shortened by 5 bases and J by 2 bases, with 16 bases between the two germline ends. This CDR3 contains 16 residues. Germline CDR1 and CDR2: SNHLY and FYNNEI. CDR3 in DNA: TGTGCCAGCAGTCGCAGACAGAGTAGGGGCAATCAGCCCCAGCATTGT. Its protein product is CASSRRQSRGNQPQHC.

The genes are TRBV6-1 and TRBJ2-1; D perhaps matches TRBD2 (7 bases). CDR1 is MNHNS and CDR2 is SASEGT in the germline V gene. V dropped 1 base and J dropped 6 bases, with 16 bases sitting between them. The CDR3 contains 16 residues. The CDR3 here is CASSEVVGGHSNEQFF. The CDR3 region has the DNA TGTGCCAGCAGTGAAGTAGTGGGGGGGCATTCCAATGAGCAGTTCTTC.

The chain joins TRBV7-9 to TRBJ1-1; TRBD1 might be the D (5 bases). The CDR3 is 15 amino acids. The germline V gene encodes CDR1 SEHNR and CDR2 FQNEAQ (reference sequence). Trimming shortened V by 0 bases and J by 4 bases, and 12 bases separated the two germline ends. CDR3 residues: CASSLALGPGTEAFF. Written as DNA, the CDR3 is TGTGCCAGCAGCTTAGCGTTGGGGCCGGGCACTGAAGCTTTCTTT.

This clone was seen only once. The chain uses TRBV28 and TRBJ1-1, with D possibly being TRBD1 (6 bases). Germline CDR1 and CDR2: MDHEN and SYDVKM. Deletions cut 2 bases from V and 3 bases from J, with 10 bases between. The CDR3 sequence is 14 residues long. CDR3 in DNA: TGTGCCAGCAGTTTAGCAGGGGTGTACACTGAAGCTTTCTTT. Translation gives CASSLAGVYTEAFF.

The chain joins TRBV5-1 to TRBJ2-1; weak D call: TRBD2 (8 bases). V shed 6 bases and J shed 6 bases, with 19 bases lying between them. The CDR3 has 15 residues. Germline CDR1 reads SGHRS; CDR2 reads YFSETQ. In DNA form, the CDR3 reads TGCGCCAGCACGCTAGGGGGCGGGGGGCGCAATGAGCAGTTCTTC. Its protein product is CASTLGGGGRNEQFF.

This clone was seen a few times. The chain uses TRBV28 and TRBJ2-7; 8 bases match TRBD2. The V gene's germline CDR1 is MDHEN and CDR2 SYDVKM. The length of the CDR3 is 13 residues. V shed 4 bases and J 5 bases; nucleotides not matched to a gene: 4. The chain's CDR3 is CASSSRGGDEQYF. As DNA, the CDR3 is TGTGCCAGCAGTTCCCGGGGGGGGGACGAGCAGTACTTC.

V usage is TRBV5-6 and J usage is TRBJ2-5; a weak D match, TRBD1 (5 bases). The CDR3 is 15 residues long. Germline V gene data show CDR1 as SGHDT and CDR2 as YYEEEE. V was cut by 4 bases and J by 1 base, with 14 bases left in between. CDR3 residues: CASSQKTALQETQYF. For the CDR3, the DNA is TGTGCCAGCAGCCAGAAGACAGCTCTCCAAGAGACCCAGTACTTC. Filled out from reference TRBV5-6 and TRBJ2-5, the complete variable domain reads DAGVTQSPTHLIKTRGQQVTLRCSPKSGHDTVSWYQQALGQGPQFIFQYYEEEERQRGNFPDRFSGHQFPNYSSELNVNALLLGDSALYLCASSQKTALQETQYFGPGTRLLVL.

With respect to this clone: Compared with germline, one end of the junction differs, possibly owing to a read error. The rearrangement uses TRBV19 and TRBJ2-6; D may be TRBD1 (5 bases). Germline CDR1 reads LNHDA; CDR2 reads SQIVND (reference sequence). The CDR3 is made up of 14 amino acids. This CDR3 is CASKRSSGANGLTF. CDR3 DNA sequence: TGTGCCAGTAAAAGGAGCTCTGGGGCCAACGGCCTGACTTTC.